This T cell receptor (beta chain) was identified in a study of T-cell reconstitution after alpha-beta-depleted transplantation in children. General observations from the study: Alpha-beta T cells present about two months after transplant were reported to originate from several hundred expanded graft clones. At one year after transplant, newly produced T cells mostly accounted for T-cell counts and diversity. Recipient T cells and thymic progenitors that survived were the source of the high TCRbeta diversity seen at day 60 in some patients.

With regard to this clonotype: Its matching antigen is unknown.

The V gene's germline CDR1 is WSHSY and CDR2 SAAADI. The CDR3 runs to 16 residues. V dropped 3 bases and J dropped 3 bases, with 15 bases sitting between them. The authors prepared the TCRbeta library with unique molecular identifiers. TCRdb used MiXCR to reprocess the PCR reads, holding one entry per CDR3 protein. The sample records 580,000 or so distinct CDR3 sequences, under 30% being singletons. This chain connects TRBV10-2 to TRBJ2-1; D is possibly TRBD1 or TRBD2 (6 bases each). The clonotype originates from a boy younger than two who had a stem cell transplant for acute myeloid leukemia, so the T cells may come from the graft donor. Source: PBMCs, mostly from graft donor cells, taken 360 days after TCRalphabeta/CD19-depleted stem cell transplant. The CDR3 DNA reads TGCGCCAGCAGTGAAGGCGACGGGGGCTACTACAATGAGCAGTTCTTC. This translates into CASSEGDGGYYNEQFF.